Listed here are 22 T cell receptor beta chains from one sample, sequenced in a study of cytomegalovirus exposure and HLA in healthy donors. The PCR employed 60 Vbeta primers together with 13 Jbeta primers. The table came from immunoSEQ multiplex PCR; TCRdb's copy has only in-frame clones and leaves some out. The sample has 100,000 to 150,000 clones; the top ten hold around 2.9%. The sequencing input was PBMCs. These receptors originate from a man under 40 in good health and CMV-seronegative.

The rearrangement links TRBV7-8 to TRBJ2-3, with 10 bases aligning to TRBD2. The CDR3 is made up of 15 amino acids. Losses at the gene ends were 4 bases for V and 0 bases for J; bases not matched to a gene: 1. CDR1 SGHVS and CDR2 FQNEAQ come from the germline V gene. The CDR3 DNA reads as TGTGCCAGCAGCTCACTAGCGGGGAGCACAGATACGCAGTATTTT. This gives the protein CASSSLAGSTDTQYF.

This rearrangement joins TRBV2 to TRBJ2-1; 12 bases match TRBD2. CDR1 and CDR2 (germline): SNHLY, FYNNEI. There are 15 residues in the CDR3. The J segment lost 6 bases and the V segment lost 8 bases, leaving 8 bases of the junction unmatched. CDR3 bases: TGTGCCAGCCAAAGACTAGCGGGAGACCTCAATGAGCAGTTCTTC. Its translation is CASQRLAGDLNEQFF.

The chain uses TRBV11-2 and TRBJ2-7; 11 bases match TRBD2. The CDR3 loop spans 16 amino acids. The V gene end was trimmed by 1 base and the J gene end by 5 bases; junction bases not matched to a gene: 7. Germline V gene sequence: CDR1 SGHAT, CDR2 FQNNGV. CDR3 region: CASSLVSTSGRNEQYF. CDR3 DNA: TGTGCCAGCAGCTTAGTTTCAACTAGCGGGAGAAACGAGCAGTACTTC.

The chain couples TRBV7-8 to TRBJ2-7; D remains ambiguous. The ends were cut back, 10 bases at V and 1 base at J, with 11 bases in the middle. The CDR3 extends over 12 amino acids. CDR1 is SGHVS and CDR2 is FQNEAQ in the germline V gene. As DNA, the CDR3 is TGTGCCACCTTGACTGAATCCTACGAGCAGTACTTC. It specifies CATLTESYEQYF.

This chain links TRBV15 with TRBJ1-1, with 8 nucleotides matching TRBD1. CDR3 size: 16 residues. Germline V gene lookup returns CDR1 LNHNV and CDR2 YYDKDF (reference sequence). Trimming removed 0 bases from V and 1 base from J; junction bases left unmatched: 4. This chain's CDR3 is CATSRDYGTGNTEAFF. For the CDR3, the DNA is TGTGCCACCAGCAGAGATTACGGGACAGGGAACACTGAAGCTTTCTTT.

The genes are TRBV9 and TRBJ1-2; TRBD1 agrees at 7 bases. CDR3 length equals 12 residues. Trimming removed 5 bases from V and 10 bases from J; junction bases left unmatched: 8. Germline CDR1 is SGDLS and CDR2 is YYNGEE. The CDR3 protein is CASSHNTGVYTF. CDR3 in DNA: TGTGCCAGCAGTCACAATACAGGGGTCTACACCTTC.

This CDR3 is CASSLQGNTIYF. CDR3 sequence (DNA): TGTGCCAGCAGCTTGCAGGGAAACACCATATATTTT. The chain links TRBV5-6 to TRBJ1-3, with D hard to call. The CDR3 has 12 amino acids. The V end lost 1 base, the J end lost 4 bases, and 3 bases lay between the germline ends. Germline V gene data show CDR1 as SGHDT and CDR2 as YYEEEE.

The chain joins TRBV5-1 to TRBJ1-6, with TRBD1 matching 9 bases. Germline CDR1 is SGHRS and CDR2 is YFSETQ. The junction had 4 bases not matched to a gene; V was cut back by 3 bases and J by 6 bases. The CDR3 totals 15 residues. The CDR3 nucleotides are TGCGCCAGCAGCTCGGGACAGGGATCTAATTCACCCCTCCACTTT. This encodes CASSSGQGSNSPLHF.

In regard to this clone: The same CDR3 is also encoded by other DNA sequences in this sample. The chain recombines TRBV19 with TRBJ1-1; no clear D gene. Trimming shortened V by 2 bases and J by 0 bases, and 4 bases separated the two germline ends. The germline gives CDR1 LNHDA, CDR2 SQIVND (reference sequence). The CDR3 consists of 13 residues. In DNA form, the CDR3 reads TGTGCCAGTAGTATATCCGTGAACACTGAAGCTTTCTTT. Protein: CASSISVNTEAFF.

V usage is TRBV5-6 and J usage is TRBJ2-2, with D tentatively TRBD2 (6 bases). This CDR3 is built from 15 residues. V was pared by 0 bases and J by 5 bases, with 11 bases between. Germline CDR1 reads SGHDT; CDR2 reads YYEEEE. For the CDR3, the DNA is TGTGCCAGCAGCTTGGTCGGGAGTGGAACCGGGGAGCTGTTTTTT. Amino acids: CASSLVGSGTGELFF.

The V call is TRBV10-3, the J call TRBJ2-6; D gene unclear. Looked up from germline, CDR1 is ENHRY and CDR2 is SYGVKD. The CDR3 runs 14 residues. The V end was cut by 3 bases, the J end by 1 base, with 4 bases between. In nucleotides, the CDR3 is TGTGCCATCAGTGACAGGTCTGGGGCCAACGTCCTGACTTTC. This gives the protein CAISDRSGANVLTF.

Here the CDR3 reads CASSLRSQGFSGNTIYF. The CDR3 region has the DNA TGTGCCAGCAGTTTACGGAGTCAGGGCTTCTCTGGAAACACCATATATTTT. The genes are TRBV27 and TRBJ1-3, with D perhaps TRBD1 (5 bases). The CDR3 covers 17 residues. The germline V gene has CDR1 MNHEY and CDR2 SMNVEV (reference sequence). V was trimmed by 2 bases and J by 0 bases, leaving 14 bases between them.

The rearrangement uses TRBV18 and TRBJ1-2; the D gene is possibly TRBD1 (6 bases). V was pared by 1 base and J by 8 bases, with 14 bases between. There are 14 residues in the CDR3. Looked up from germline, CDR1 is KGHSH and CDR2 is LQKENI. In DNA form, the CDR3 reads TGTGCCAGCTCACCACGCAGGGGCGCCGAAGGCTACACCTTC. Amino acid sequence: CASSPRRGAEGYTF.

The J gene is TRBJ2-3, the V gene TRBV5-1; 10 bases are a match to TRBD2. From germline, CDR1 is SGHRS and CDR2 YFSETQ. This CDR3 spans 16 amino acids. V lost 0 bases, J lost 3 bases, and 4 bases stayed unmatched. CDR3 nucleotides: TGCGCCAGCAGCTTGGGAACTAGCGGGGTGACAGATACGCAGTATTTT. Translating gives CASSLGTSGVTDTQYF.

The chain joins TRBV30 to TRBJ2-5, with D possibly being TRBD1 (5 bases). The J call may be in error: the DNA end matches TRBJ2-7 better. CDR3 length equals 14 residues. Germline V gene data show CDR1 as GTSNPN and CDR2 as SVGIG (reference sequence). CDR3 bases: TGTGCCTGGGCCCCGACAGTTCTCTCCTACGAGCAGTACTTC. Protein sequence: CAWAPTVLSYEQYF.

The chain combines TRBV11-2 with TRBJ2-2; tentative D call: TRBD1 (5 bases). CDR3 size: 15 residues. CDR1 is SGHAT, CDR2 FQNNGV, per germline. Trimming pared 1 base from V and 2 bases from J, leaving 8 bases between. CDR3 protein: CASSLGDRNTGELFF. DNA of the CDR3: TGTGCCAGCAGCTTAGGCGACAGAAACACCGGGGAGCTGTTTTTT. Combining the CDR3 with reference TRBV11-2 and TRBJ2-2 gives the whole variable domain EAGVAQSPRYKIIEKRQSVAFWCNPISGHATLYWYQQILGQGPKLLIQFQNNGVVDDSQLPKDRFSAERLKGVDSTLKIQPAKLEDSAVYLCASSLGDRNTGELFFGEGSRLTVL.

The chain has TRBV7-9 and TRBJ2-1; TRBD2 aligns across 9 bases. The CDR3 has 13 residues. The germline CDR1 and CDR2 sequences are SEHNR and FQNEAQ (reference sequence). V trimming: 4 bases; J trimming: 7 bases; junction bases outside the gene matches: 2. The CDR3 here is CASSSSGVNEQFF. CDR3 sequence (DNA): TGTGCCAGCAGCTCTAGCGGGGTGAATGAGCAGTTCTTC. Full variable domain (outside the CDR3, taken from reference TRBV7-9 and TRBJ2-1): DTGVSQNPRHKITKRGQNVTFRCDPISEHNRLYWYRQTLGQGPEFLTYFQNEAQLEKSRLLSDRFSAERPKGSFSTLEIQRTEQGDSAMYLCASSSSGVNEQFFGPGTRLTVL.

This chain uses TRBV10-3 with TRBJ1-1, with D possibly being TRBD1 (5 bases). The germline V gene has CDR1 ENHRY and CDR2 SYGVKD. CDR3 length: 15 residues. Trimming pared 0 bases from V and 1 base from J, leaving 9 bases between. The CDR3 reads CAISESQGGNTEAFF. CDR3 sequence (DNA): TGTGCCATCAGTGAGTCCCAGGGAGGGAACACTGAAGCTTTCTTT.

The chain is built from TRBV7-9 and TRBJ2-5; TRBD1 matches 9 bases. Germline V CDR1 and CDR2: SEHNR, FQNEAQ (reference sequence). This CDR3 comprises 16 residues. Trimming cost V 2 bases and J 2 bases; bases outside gene matches: 6. The CDR3 nucleotides read TGTGCCAGCAGCTTACCCCCGGGACAGGGACAAGAGACCCAGTACTTC. This encodes CASSLPPGQGQETQYF.

The genes are TRBV30 and TRBJ2-7; D gene uncertain. The length of the CDR3 is 11 residues. Trimming took off 1 base at V and 3 bases at J, with 4 bases between the two ends. Germline V gene lookup returns CDR1 GTSNPN and CDR2 SVGIG (reference sequence). This chain's CDR3 is CAWSELYEQYF. CDR3 coding DNA: TGTGCCTGGAGTGAACTCTACGAGCAGTACTTC. Together with reference TRBV30 and TRBJ2-7, the CDR3 gives the full variable domain: SQTIHQWPATLVQPVGSPLSLECTVEGTSNPNLYWYRQAAGRGLQLLFYSVGIGQISSEVPQNLSASRPQDRQFILSSKKLLLSDSGFYLCAWSELYEQYFGPGTRLTVT.

The V and J genes are TRBV6-4 and TRBJ2-1, with D possibly TRBD1 on 5 matching bases. The V end lost 0 bases, the J end lost 10 bases, and 19 bases lay between the germline ends. The CDR3 has 16 amino acids. Germline V CDR1 and CDR2: MRHNA, SNTAGT. CDR3 protein: CASSDSLGQDLVEQFF. CDR3 nucleotide sequence: TGTGCCAGCAGTGACTCCCTGGGGCAGGACCTGGTAGAGCAGTTCTTC.

CDR3 loop: CASSQEASSGRATSTGELFF. CDR3 in DNA: TGTGCCAGCAGCCAAGAGGCGTCTAGCGGGAGGGCTACGAGCACCGGGGAGCTGTTTTTT. The chain couples TRBV4-2 to TRBJ2-2, with 12 bases fitting TRBD2. This CDR3 region has 20 residues. Trimming took 0 bases from V and 4 from J; bases not matched to a gene: 12. Germline V gene lookup returns CDR1 LGHNA and CDR2 YNFKEQ.